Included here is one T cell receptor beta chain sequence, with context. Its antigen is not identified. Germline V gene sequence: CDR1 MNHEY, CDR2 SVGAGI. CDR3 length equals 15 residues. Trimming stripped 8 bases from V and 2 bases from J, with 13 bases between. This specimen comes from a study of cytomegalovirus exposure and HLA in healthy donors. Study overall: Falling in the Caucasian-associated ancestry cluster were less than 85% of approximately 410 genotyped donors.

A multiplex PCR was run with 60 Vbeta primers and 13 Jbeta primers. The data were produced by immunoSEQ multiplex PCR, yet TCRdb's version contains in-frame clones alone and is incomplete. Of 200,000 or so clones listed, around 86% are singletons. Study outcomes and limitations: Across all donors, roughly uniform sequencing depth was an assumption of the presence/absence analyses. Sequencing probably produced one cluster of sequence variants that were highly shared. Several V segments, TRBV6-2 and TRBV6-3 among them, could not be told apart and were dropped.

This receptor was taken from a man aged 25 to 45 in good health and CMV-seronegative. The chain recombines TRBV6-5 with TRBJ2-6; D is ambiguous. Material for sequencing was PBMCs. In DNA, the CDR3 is TGTGCCAGCTCCTCGGGTCTCGCTGGGGCCAACGTCCTGACTTTC. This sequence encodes CASSSGLAGANVLTF.